This T cell receptor beta chain was sequenced in a study of CD8 T cells in ankylosing spondylitis. Notes on the study in general: A motif in TCR beta, a set of eight highly homologous variants, appeared characteristic of ankylosing spondylitis blood.

A word on this clonotype: The antigen is not known.

TCRdb passed the 5' RACE reads through MiXCR, listing each CDR3 protein once. The sample holds 150,000 to 200,000 distinct CDR3 sequences, approximately 32% seen once. V shed 0 bases and J 5 bases; nucleotides not matched to a gene: 9. The CDR3 contains 17 residues. Germline V gene data show CDR1 as LGHNA and CDR2 as YNFKEQ. The sequenced sample was synovial fluid, either unsorted or a sorted T cell fraction (not recorded which). V and J are TRBV4-2 and TRBJ2-2, with 7 bases fitting TRBD2. This receptor was taken from a male donor with ankylosing spondylitis. Written as DNA, the CDR3 is TGTGCCAGCAGCCAAGATCTGGCGGGGGTAGGGACCGGGGAGCTGTTTTTT. It specifies CASSQDLAGVGTGELFF.